This paragraph reports one TCR beta chain. Trimming at V came to 3 bases and at J to 3 bases, leaving 17 bases not matched to a gene. This CDR3 comprises 18 residues. Germline CDR1 and CDR2: LNHDA and SQIVND (reference sequence). Data came from immunoSEQ multiplex PCR; TCRdb stores just in-frame clones and leaves some out. The sample lists about 88,000 clones, roughly 90% occurring once. The sample is drawn from a study of blood T cell repertoires in COVID-19. The wider study: Acute and convalescent COVID-19 specimens originated in the United States, Italy and Spain.

Sequenced input: peripheral blood. This rearrangement joins TRBV19 to TRBJ2-7, with 7 bases matching TRBD1. The origin of this receptor is a man aged 55-75 years with acute or convalescent COVID-19. The CDR3 is CASSIRAPQGLEVYEQYF. DNA of the CDR3: TGTGCCAGTAGTATCCGCGCCCCACAGGGGCTTGAGGTCTACGAGCAGTACTTC.